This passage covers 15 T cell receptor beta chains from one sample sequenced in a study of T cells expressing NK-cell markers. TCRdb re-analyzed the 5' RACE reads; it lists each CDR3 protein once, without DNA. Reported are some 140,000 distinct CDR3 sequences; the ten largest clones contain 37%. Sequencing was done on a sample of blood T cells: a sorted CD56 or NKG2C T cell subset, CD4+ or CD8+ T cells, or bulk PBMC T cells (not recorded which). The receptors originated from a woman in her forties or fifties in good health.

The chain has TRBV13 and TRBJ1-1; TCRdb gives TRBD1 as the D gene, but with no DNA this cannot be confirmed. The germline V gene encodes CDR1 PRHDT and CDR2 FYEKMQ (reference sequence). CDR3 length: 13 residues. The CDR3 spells CASSVDRRGAAFF. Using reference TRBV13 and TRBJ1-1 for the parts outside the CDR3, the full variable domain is AAGVIQSPRHLIKEKRETATLKCYPIPRHDTVYWYQQGPGQDPQFLISFYEKMQSDKGSIPDRFSAQQFSDYHSELNMSSLELGDSALYFCASSVDRRGAAFFGQGTRLTVV.

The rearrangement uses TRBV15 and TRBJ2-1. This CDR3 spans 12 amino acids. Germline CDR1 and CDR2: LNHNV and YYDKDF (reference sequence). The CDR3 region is CATSKGDGEQFF.

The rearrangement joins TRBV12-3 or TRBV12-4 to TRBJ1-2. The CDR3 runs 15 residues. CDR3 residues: CASSFLIATNYGYTF.

Here the CDR3 reads CASSLWRGYEQYF. The rearrangement links TRBV4-2 to TRBJ2-7; TCRdb gives TRBD2 as the D gene, but with no DNA this cannot be confirmed. Germline lookup yields CDR1 LGHNA and CDR2 YNFKEQ. The CDR3 sequence is 13 residues long.

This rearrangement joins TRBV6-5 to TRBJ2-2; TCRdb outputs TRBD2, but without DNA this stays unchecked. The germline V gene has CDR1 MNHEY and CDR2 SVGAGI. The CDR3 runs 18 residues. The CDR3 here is CAVQTGTSGDANTGELFF.

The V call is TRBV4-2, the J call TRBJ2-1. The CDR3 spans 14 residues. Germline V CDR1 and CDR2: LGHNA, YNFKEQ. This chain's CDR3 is CASSQSIGDNEQFF.

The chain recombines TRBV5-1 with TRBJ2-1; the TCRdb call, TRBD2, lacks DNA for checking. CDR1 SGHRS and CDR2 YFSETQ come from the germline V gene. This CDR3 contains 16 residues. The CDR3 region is CASSLGVGGGYNEQFF.

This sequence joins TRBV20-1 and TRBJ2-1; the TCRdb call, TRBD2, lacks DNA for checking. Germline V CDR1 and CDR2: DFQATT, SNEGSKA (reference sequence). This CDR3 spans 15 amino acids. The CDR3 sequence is CSACGGFRSYNEQFF.

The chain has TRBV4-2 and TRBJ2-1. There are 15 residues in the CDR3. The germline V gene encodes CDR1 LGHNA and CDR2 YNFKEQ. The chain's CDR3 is CASSQGDPSYNEQFF.

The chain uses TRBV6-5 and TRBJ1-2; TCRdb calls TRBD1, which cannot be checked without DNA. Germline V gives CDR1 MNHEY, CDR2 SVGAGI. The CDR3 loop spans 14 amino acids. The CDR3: CASTKGAINYGYTF.

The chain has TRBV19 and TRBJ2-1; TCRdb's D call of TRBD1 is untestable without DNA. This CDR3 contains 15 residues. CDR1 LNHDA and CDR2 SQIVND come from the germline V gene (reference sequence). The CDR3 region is CATTPRGRADNEQFF.

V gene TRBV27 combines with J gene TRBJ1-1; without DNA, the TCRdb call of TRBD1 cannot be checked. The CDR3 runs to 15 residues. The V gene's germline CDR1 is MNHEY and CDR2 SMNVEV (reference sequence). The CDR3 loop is CASSLTLGGGTEAFF.

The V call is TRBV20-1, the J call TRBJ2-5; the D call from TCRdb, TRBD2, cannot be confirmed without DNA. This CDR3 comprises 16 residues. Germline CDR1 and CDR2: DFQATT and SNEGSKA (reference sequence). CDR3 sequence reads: CSARSSGSVQAQTQYF.

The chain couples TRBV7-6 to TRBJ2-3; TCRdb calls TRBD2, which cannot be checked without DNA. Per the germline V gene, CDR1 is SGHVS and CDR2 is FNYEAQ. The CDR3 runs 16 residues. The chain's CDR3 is CASSLVTSGRADTQYF.

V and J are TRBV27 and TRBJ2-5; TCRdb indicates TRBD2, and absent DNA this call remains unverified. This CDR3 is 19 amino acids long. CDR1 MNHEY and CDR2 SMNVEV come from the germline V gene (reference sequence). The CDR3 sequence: CASLLRRLAGMGKLETQYF.